The T cell receptor (beta chain) under discussion was sequenced for a study of regulatory T cells in long-lasting Graves disease. Germline CDR1 is DFQATT and CDR2 is SNEGSKA (reference sequence). V lost 0 bases to trimming and J lost 1 base, with 11 bases between them. The CDR3 sequence is 15 residues long. General observations from the study: TCR diversity was lower in persistent Graves' patients (versus newly diagnosed ones).

Building of the TCR beta libraries involved iRepertoire HTBI primers and Arm-PCR of CDR3 regions. One entry per CDR3 protein results from TCRdb running MiXCR on the multiplex PCR reads. The sample has about 470,000 distinct CDR3 sequences, about 16% seen once; the top ten hold over 15%. The time point is: newly diagnosed GD, antithyroid drugs for less than 3 months. The authors made the TCR library using RNA they extracted from PBMCs. This clonotype came up many times. Its antigen is undetermined. The same sample was also used in a study of T cells in Graves' hyperthyroidism and ophthalmopathy.

The TCR was taken from a woman in her twenties or thirties with Graves disease. The source material was peripheral blood mononuclear cells (PBMCs), sampled at new diagnosis, from a patient treated with antithyroid drugs. The gene calls are TRBV20-1 and TRBJ2-3; no clear D gene. CDR3 sequence (DNA): TGCAGTGCTAGAGATAAGCTATTAGGCACAGATACGCAGTATTTT. Translating it yields CSARDKLLGTDTQYF.